This TCR beta chain was captured in a study of blood T cell repertoires in COVID-19. In the study overall: Samples representing acute and convalescent COVID-19 were sourced from the United States, Italy and Spain.

The CDR3 spans 15 residues. Germline assignment: CDR1 MNHEY and CDR2 SMNVEV (reference sequence). V lost 1 base, J lost 9 bases, and 13 bases lay in between. The assay was immunoSEQ multiplex PCR, and TCRdb's table has in-frame clones only and misses some. The table shows approximately 250,000 clones, with less than 95% occurring only once. Source material: PBMCs or T cells enriched from blood (not recorded which). The genes are TRBV27 and TRBJ1-6; a weak D match, TRBD1 (5 bases). This TCR came from a man in his forties or fifties who had been exposed to COVID-19. The CDR3 bases are TGTGCCAGCAGTTTATATGGGCAGGGAAGTTCACCCCTCCACTTT. Protein sequence: CASSLYGQGSSPLHF.